Below, 18 T cell receptor beta chains from the same sample are listed, as sequenced in a study of beta chain features in type 1 diabetes. The entirety of the isolated RNA underwent reverse transcription, so expressed TCRB transcripts were sequenced. The data were produced by immunoSEQ multiplex PCR, yet TCRdb's version contains in-frame clones alone and is incomplete. The table shows some 250,000 clones, with less than 35% occurring only once. The sample taken for sequencing was central memory CD4+ T cells from blood. These receptors originate from a man aged 25 to 40 in good health.

The chain couples TRBV10-3 to TRBJ1-5, with 7 nucleotides matching TRBD1. Germline V gene data show CDR1 as ENHRY and CDR2 as SYGVKD. CDR3 length: 14 amino acids. Trimming at V came to 5 bases and at J to 6 bases, leaving 7 bases not matched to a gene. In DNA, the CDR3 is TGTGCCATCAGTCCTGACAGGGACGGTCAGCCCCAGCATTTT. Protein product: CAISPDRDGQPQHF.

The chain joins TRBV10-3 to TRBJ2-7; 10 nucleotides match TRBD1. V trimming: 8 bases; J trimming: 3 bases; junction bases outside the gene matches: 10. Germline CDR1 is ENHRY and CDR2 is SYGVKD. The CDR3 has 15 amino acids. CDR3 in amino acids: CAISATRDRGYEQYF. The CDR3 bases are TGTGCCATCTCCGCGACCCGGGACAGGGGCTACGAGCAGTACTTC.

This sequence joins TRBV27 and TRBJ2-7; D tentatively fits TRBD1 or TRBD2 (6 bases each). Germline CDR1 and CDR2: MNHEY and SMNVEV (reference sequence). The CDR3 length is 15 residues. V gave up 6 bases and J gave up 7 bases, with 22 bases separating them. The CDR3 spells CASRTVRGRLGEQYF. The CDR3 bases are TGTGCCAGCAGGACGGTTCGGGGGCGCCTCGGTGAGCAGTACTTC.

V and J are TRBV9 and TRBJ2-3, with 7 bases matching TRBD2. The V gene end was trimmed by 2 bases and the J gene end by 1 base; junction bases not matched to a gene: 4. The CDR3 covers 15 residues. Germline CDR1 reads SGDLS; CDR2 reads YYNGEE. In DNA, the CDR3 is TGTGCCAGCAGCGTTGGGGCGGGGGGCACAGATACGCAGTATTTT. This translates into CASSVGAGGTDTQYF.

The chain couples TRBV9 to TRBJ2-3, with TRBD2 matching 7 bases. The V gene end was trimmed by 4 bases and the J gene end by 5 bases; junction bases not matched to a gene: 13. This CDR3 region has 16 residues. Germline V gives CDR1 SGDLS, CDR2 YYNGEE. CDR3 loop: CASSPVGGGPGDTQYF. The CDR3 DNA reads as TGTGCCAGCAGCCCGGTTGGGGGAGGGCCCGGAGATACGCAGTATTTT. Supplemented by reference TRBV9 and TRBJ2-3, the full variable domain reads DSGVTQTPKHLITATGQRVTLRCSPRSGDLSVYWYQQSLDQGLQFLIQYYNGEERAKGNILERFSAQQFPDLHSELNLSSLELGDSALYFCASSPVGGGPGDTQYFGPGTRLTVL.

This clone was counted a few times. This specimen includes other DNA sequences encoding the same CDR3. The chain employs TRBV29-1 and TRBJ2-3, with 9 positions matching TRBD1. Germline CDR1 reads SQVTM; CDR2 reads ANQGSEA. The CDR3 loop spans 13 amino acids. Trimming cost V 7 bases and J 1 base; bases outside gene matches: 3. The DNA of the CDR3 is TGCAGCGGTGACAGGGGGGGCACAGATACGCAGTATTTT. Residues: CSGDRGGTDTQYF.

This clone was counted a few times. The gene calls are TRBV7-7 and TRBJ2-2; D is undetermined. V was pared by 1 base and J by 0 bases, with 12 bases between. This CDR3 is built from 17 residues. CDR1 SSHAT and CDR2 FNYEAQ come from the germline V gene (reference sequence). CDR3 DNA: TGTGCCAGCAGCTTAGATGGTGTCAGAGCGAACACCGGGGAGCTGTTTTTT. Protein sequence: CASSLDGVRANTGELFF.

In the case of this clone: A read error is likely here: a far larger clone is one base away. This chain connects TRBV30 to TRBJ2-1; 7 bases align to TRBD2. Per germline, CDR1 GTSNPN and CDR2 SVGIG (reference sequence). This CDR3 spans 14 amino acids. For the CDR3, the DNA is TGTGCCTGGCGTGTACACGAGCGGGATAATGAGCAGTTCTTC. Encoded protein: CAWRVHERDNEQFF.

The CDR3 sequence: CASTRLATNYEQYF. The CDR3 nucleotides are TGTGCCAGCACCAGACTAGCGACTAACTACGAGCAGTACTTC. The chain employs TRBV5-6 and TRBJ2-7; TRBD2 matches at 8 bases. Germline V gives CDR1 SGHDT, CDR2 YYEEEE. Trimming at V came to 6 bases and at J to 3 bases, leaving 8 bases not matched to a gene. CDR3 length: 14 residues.

The CDR3 reads CASSRTSGSYEQYF. Here the CDR3 DNA reads TGTGCCAGCAGTCGGACTAGCGGCTCCTACGAGCAGTACTTC. The rearrangement links TRBV27 to TRBJ2-7; 10 nucleotides agree with TRBD2. This CDR3 has 14 amino acids. J was trimmed by 0 bases and V by 5 bases; bases with no gene match: 1. Per germline, CDR1 MNHEY and CDR2 SMNVEV (reference sequence).

This chain uses TRBV5-4 with TRBJ2-3; D not certain. CDR1 is SGHNT, CDR2 YYREEE, per germline (reference sequence). Trimming stripped 4 bases from V and 1 base from J, with 13 bases between. This CDR3 contains 15 residues. CDR3 sequence (DNA): TGTGCCAGCAGCCGACCCGACGGAGGCACAGATACGCAGTATTTT. Its protein is CASSRPDGGTDTQYF.

The gene calls are TRBV28 and TRBJ2-1, with D possibly TRBD2 on 5 matching bases. The length of the CDR3 is 13 residues. Trimming removed 7 bases at V and 6 bases at J, with 13 bases between. Germline V gene lookup returns CDR1 MDHEN and CDR2 SYDVKM. The CDR3, as DNA: TGTGCCAGCACGCGGGCTTCGTCCAATGAGCAGTTCTTC. The encoded protein is CASTRASSNEQFF.

The chain recombines TRBV7-9 with TRBJ2-5; TRBD1 agrees at 9 bases. J gave up 4 bases and V 4 bases, and 1 base lay outside the gene matches. This CDR3 comprises 13 residues. Germline-derived CDR1 and CDR2 are SEHNR and FQNEAQ (reference sequence). The CDR3 sequence is CASSSTGGETQYF. DNA for the CDR3: TGTGCCAGCAGCTCGACAGGGGGAGAGACCCAGTACTTC.

The V gene is TRBV4-3, the J gene TRBJ2-2; TRBD2 matches 7 bases. Germline V gene sequence: CDR1 LGHNA, CDR2 YSLEER. Germline trimming cut 0 bases from V and 3 bases from J; bases unmatched to any gene: 4. The CDR3 is made up of 16 amino acids. This chain's CDR3 is CASSQDAGEYTGELFF. The CDR3 coding sequence is TGCGCCAGCAGCCAAGATGCGGGAGAATACACCGGGGAGCTGTTTTTT.

V is TRBV5-1 and J is TRBJ2-1; 13 bases are shared with TRBD2. Germline V gene data show CDR1 as SGHRS and CDR2 as YFSETQ. The CDR3 covers 15 residues. Trimming took 4 bases from V and 5 from J; bases not matched to a gene: 3. CDR3 bases: TGCGCCAGCAGCACGGGACTAGCGGGACACAATGAGCAGTTCTTC. Amino acids: CASSTGLAGHNEQFF.

V and J are TRBV18 and TRBJ2-1; tentative D call: TRBD2 (6 bases). Trimming shortened V by 3 bases and J by 8 bases, and 17 bases separated the two germline ends. Germline lookup yields CDR1 KGHSH and CDR2 LQKENI. The CDR3 length is 15 residues. The CDR3, as DNA: TGTGCCAGCTCACCTGATGGGACTCCATCCGATGAGCAGTTCTTC. Protein product: CASSPDGTPSDEQFF.

This clone has ten or more counts. V gene TRBV30 combines with J gene TRBJ1-2, with D possibly matching TRBD1 (5 bases). Germline V gene data show CDR1 as GTSNPN and CDR2 as SVGIG (reference sequence). The CDR3 is 14 amino acids. V was clipped by 3 bases and J by 6 bases, with 17 bases between them. CDR3 DNA sequence: TGTGCCTGGAGGGTAACGGGGACGGGAGATGGCTACACCTTC. The encoded protein is CAWRVTGTGDGYTF.

The sample holds a few counts of this clone. The chain uses TRBV19 and TRBJ1-5; perhaps TRBD1 as D (6 bases). Germline V gives CDR1 LNHDA, CDR2 SQIVND (reference sequence). The CDR3 is 14 amino acids. Trimming cost V 10 bases and J 4 bases, with 17 bases left between them. In nucleotides, the CDR3 is TGTGCCACCGCCACCCGGACAGTAAATCAGCCCCAGCATTTT. Translating it yields CATATRTVNQPQHF.